The clone carrying this TCR beta chain was counted a few times. Its antigen remains unidentified. This record comes from a study of response to subunit inactivated influenza vaccine. Findings of the study overall: The study's authors posited that every seasonal influenza vaccination enlists few new T cells.

The V gene lost 5 bases and the J gene lost 2 bases, with 7 bases spanning the gap. Germline CDR1 is SGHRS and CDR2 is YFSETQ. This CDR3 is 12 amino acids long. A single record per CDR3 protein comes from TCRdb applying MiXCR to the RT-PCR reads. The table has 600,000 to 850,000 distinct CDR3 sequences, 13% to 15% seen once. Sequenced material: PBMCs from blood, taken 14 to 15 days before vaccination. The chain employs TRBV5-1 and TRBJ2-5; D unclear. This TCR was recovered from a man between 50 and 59 years old who received an inactivated influenza vaccine. CDR3 coding DNA: TGCGCCAGCAGTTTCCAACAAGAGACCCAGTACTTC. Translating it yields CASSFQQETQYF.